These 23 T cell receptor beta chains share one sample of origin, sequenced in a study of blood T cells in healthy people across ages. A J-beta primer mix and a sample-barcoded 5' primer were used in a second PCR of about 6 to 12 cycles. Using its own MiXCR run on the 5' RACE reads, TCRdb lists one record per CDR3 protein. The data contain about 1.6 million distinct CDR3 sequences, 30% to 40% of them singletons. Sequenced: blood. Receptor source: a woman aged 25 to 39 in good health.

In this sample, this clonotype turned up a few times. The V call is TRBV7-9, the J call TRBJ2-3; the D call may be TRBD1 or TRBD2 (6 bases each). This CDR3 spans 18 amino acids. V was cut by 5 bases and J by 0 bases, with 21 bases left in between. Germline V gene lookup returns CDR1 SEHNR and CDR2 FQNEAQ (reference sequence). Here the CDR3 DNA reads TGTGCCAGCAGCGACAGGAAAACTCTAGCGCTTAGCACAGATACGCAGTATTTT. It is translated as CASSDRKTLALSTDTQYF.

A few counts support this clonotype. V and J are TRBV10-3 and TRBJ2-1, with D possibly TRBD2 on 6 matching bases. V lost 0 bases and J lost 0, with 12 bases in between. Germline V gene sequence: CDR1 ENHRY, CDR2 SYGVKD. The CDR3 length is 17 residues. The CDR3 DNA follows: TGTGCCATCAGTGAGTCTCGGGCGGGACGCTCCTACAATGAGCAGTTCTTC. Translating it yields CAISESRAGRSYNEQFF.

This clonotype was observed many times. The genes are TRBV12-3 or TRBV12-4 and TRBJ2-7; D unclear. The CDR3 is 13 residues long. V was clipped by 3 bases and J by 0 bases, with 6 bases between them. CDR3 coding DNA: TGTGCCAGCAGTTTTGGTTACTCCTACGAGCAGTACTTC. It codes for CASSFGYSYEQYF.

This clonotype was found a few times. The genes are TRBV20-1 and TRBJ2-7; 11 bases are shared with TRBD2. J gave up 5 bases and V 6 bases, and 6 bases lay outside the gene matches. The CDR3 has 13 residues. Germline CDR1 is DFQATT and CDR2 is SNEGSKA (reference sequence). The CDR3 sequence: CSALAGGDDEQYF. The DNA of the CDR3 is TGCAGTGCGCTAGCGGGGGGTGACGACGAGCAGTACTTC.

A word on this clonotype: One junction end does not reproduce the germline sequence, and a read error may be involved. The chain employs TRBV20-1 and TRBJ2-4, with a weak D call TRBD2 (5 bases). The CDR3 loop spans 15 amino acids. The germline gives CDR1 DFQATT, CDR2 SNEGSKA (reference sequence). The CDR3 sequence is CSARVPALARNIQYF. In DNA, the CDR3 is TGCAGTGCTAGAGTTCCCGCGCTAGCCAGAAACATTCAGTACTTC.

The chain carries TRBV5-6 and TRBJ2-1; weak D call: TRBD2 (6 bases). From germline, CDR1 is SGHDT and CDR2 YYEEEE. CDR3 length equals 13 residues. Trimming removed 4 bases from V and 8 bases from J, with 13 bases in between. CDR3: CASSLRLVYEQFF. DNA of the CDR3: TGTGCCAGCAGCCTGCGACTAGTTTATGAGCAGTTCTTC.

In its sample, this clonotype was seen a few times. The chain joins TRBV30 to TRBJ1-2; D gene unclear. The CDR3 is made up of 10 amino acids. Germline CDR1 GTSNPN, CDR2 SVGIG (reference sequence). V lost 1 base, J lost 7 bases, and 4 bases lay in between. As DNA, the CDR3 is TGTGCCTGGAGTGAAGGTGGCTACACCTTC. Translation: CAWSEGGYTF.

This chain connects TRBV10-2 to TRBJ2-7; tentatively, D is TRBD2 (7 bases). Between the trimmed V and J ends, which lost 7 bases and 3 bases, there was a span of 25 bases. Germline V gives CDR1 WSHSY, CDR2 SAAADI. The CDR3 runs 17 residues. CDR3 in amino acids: CASTPGGGHRNYYEQYF. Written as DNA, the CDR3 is TGCGCCAGCACCCCGGGGGGCGGCCACAGAAATTACTACGAGCAGTACTTC.

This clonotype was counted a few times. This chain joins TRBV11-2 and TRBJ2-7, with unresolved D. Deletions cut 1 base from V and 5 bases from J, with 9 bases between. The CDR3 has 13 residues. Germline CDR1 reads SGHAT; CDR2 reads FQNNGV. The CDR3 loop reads CASSLVPADEQYF. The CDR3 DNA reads TGTGCCAGCAGCTTAGTTCCCGCCGACGAGCAGTACTTC.

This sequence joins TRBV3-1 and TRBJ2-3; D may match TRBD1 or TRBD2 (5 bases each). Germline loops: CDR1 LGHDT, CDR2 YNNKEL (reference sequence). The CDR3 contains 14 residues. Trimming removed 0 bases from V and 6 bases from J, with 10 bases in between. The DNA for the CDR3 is TGTGCCAGCAGCCAAGAAGGGGCGGGTGATACGCAGTATTTT. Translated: CASSQEGAGDTQYF.

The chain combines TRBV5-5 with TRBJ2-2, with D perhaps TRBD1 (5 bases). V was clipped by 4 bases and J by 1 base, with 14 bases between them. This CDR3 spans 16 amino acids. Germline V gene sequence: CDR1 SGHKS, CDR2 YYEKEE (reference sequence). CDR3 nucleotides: TGTGCCAGCAGCATCAACAGGCTGGGGAACACCGGGGAGCTGTTTTTT. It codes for CASSINRLGNTGELFF. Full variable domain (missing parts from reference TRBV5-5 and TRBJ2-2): DAGVTQSPTHLIKTRGQQVTLRCSPISGHKSVSWYQQVLGQGPQFIFQYYEKEERGRGNFPDRFSARQFPNYSSELNVNALLLGDSALYLCASSINRLGNTGELFFGEGSRLTVL.

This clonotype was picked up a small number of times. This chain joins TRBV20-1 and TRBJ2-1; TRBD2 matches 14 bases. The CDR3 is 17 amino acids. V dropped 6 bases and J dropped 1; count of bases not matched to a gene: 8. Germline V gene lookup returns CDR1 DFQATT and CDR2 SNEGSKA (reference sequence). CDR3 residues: CSARTSGGTQSYNEQFF. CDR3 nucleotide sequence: TGCAGTGCGCGGACTAGCGGGGGGACCCAGTCCTACAATGAGCAGTTCTTC.

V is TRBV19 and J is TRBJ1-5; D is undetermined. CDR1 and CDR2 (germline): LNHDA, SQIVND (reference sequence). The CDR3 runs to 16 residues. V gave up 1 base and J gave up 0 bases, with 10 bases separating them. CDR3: CASSIGGPNSNQPQHF. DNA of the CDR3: TGTGCCAGTAGTATAGGCGGCCCAAATAGCAATCAGCCCCAGCATTTT. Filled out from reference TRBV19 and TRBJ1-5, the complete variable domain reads DGGITQSPKYLFRKEGQNVTLSCEQNLNHDAMYWYRQDPGQGLRLIYYSQIVNDFQKGDIAEGYSVSREKKESFPLTVTSAQKNPTAFYLCASSIGGPNSNQPQHFGDGTRLSIL.

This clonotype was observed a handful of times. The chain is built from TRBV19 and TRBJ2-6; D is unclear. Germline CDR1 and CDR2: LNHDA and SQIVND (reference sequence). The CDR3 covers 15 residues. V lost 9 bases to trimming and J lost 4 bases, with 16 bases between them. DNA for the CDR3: TGTGCCAGCATCGACGGCCAGGCGGGGGCCAACGTCCTGACTTTC. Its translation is CASIDGQAGANVLTF.

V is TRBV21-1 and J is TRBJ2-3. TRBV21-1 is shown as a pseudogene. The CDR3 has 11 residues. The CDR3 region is CASTRGTTQYF. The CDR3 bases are TGTGCCAGCACCCGAGGTACTACGCAGTATTTT.

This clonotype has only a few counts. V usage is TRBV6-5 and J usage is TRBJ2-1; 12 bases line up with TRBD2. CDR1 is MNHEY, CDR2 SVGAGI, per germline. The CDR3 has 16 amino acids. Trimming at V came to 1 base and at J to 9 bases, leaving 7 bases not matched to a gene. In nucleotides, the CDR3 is TGTGCCAGCAGTTACTATACTAGCGGGAGGAAGGGTGAGCAGTTCTTC. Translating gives CASSYYTSGRKGEQFF.

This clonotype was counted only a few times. The CDR3 loop reads CASSQERGLAGPKETQYF. In DNA form, the CDR3 reads TGTGCCAGCAGCCAAGAGCGCGGACTAGCGGGGCCTAAAGAGACCCAGTACTTC. This chain connects TRBV3-1 to TRBJ2-5, with TRBD2 identical over 12 bases. The germline V gene has CDR1 LGHDT and CDR2 YNNKEL (reference sequence). CDR3 length: 18 amino acids. The junction had 8 bases not matched to a gene; V was cut back by 0 bases and J by 3 bases.

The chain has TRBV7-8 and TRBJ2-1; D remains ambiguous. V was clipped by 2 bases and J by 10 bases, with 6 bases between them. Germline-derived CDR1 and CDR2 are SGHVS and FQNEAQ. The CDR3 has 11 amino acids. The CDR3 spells CASSLQSEQFF. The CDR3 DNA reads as TGTGCCAGCAGCTTACAGAGCGAGCAGTTCTTC.

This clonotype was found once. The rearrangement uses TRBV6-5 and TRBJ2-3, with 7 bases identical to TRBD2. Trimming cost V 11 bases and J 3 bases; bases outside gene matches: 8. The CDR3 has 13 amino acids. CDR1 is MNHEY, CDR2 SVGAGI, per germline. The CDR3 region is CARRGVGTDTQYF. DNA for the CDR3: TGTGCCCGCCGGGGGGTGGGGACAGATACGCAGTATTTT.

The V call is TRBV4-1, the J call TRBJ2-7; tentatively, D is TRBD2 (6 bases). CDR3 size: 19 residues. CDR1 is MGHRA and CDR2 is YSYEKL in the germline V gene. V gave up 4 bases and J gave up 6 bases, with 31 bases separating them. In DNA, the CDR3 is TGCGCCAGCAGCCTATCGAGGGTCCAACTTGGGGGAGGCCCGTCCGAGCAGTACTTC. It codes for CASSLSRVQLGGGPSEQYF.

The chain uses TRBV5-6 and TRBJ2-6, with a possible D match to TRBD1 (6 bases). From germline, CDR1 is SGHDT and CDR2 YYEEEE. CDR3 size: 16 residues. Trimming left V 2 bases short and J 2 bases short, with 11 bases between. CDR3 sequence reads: CASSLTGLPGANVLTF. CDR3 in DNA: TGTGCCAGCAGCTTAACAGGGCTTCCTGGGGCCAACGTCCTGACTTTC.

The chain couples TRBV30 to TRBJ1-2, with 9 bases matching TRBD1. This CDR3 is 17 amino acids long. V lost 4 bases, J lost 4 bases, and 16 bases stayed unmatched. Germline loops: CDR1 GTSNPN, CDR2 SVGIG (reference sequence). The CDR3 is CAWMLEQGAIWGYGYTF. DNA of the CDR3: TGTGCCTGGATGTTAGAACAGGGGGCGATTTGGGGCTATGGCTACACCTTC.

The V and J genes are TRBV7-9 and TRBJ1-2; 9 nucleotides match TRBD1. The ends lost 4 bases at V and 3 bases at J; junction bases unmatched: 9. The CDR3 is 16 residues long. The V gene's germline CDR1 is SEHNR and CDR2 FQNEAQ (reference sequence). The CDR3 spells CASSSPTGGVDYGYTF. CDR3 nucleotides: TGTGCCAGCAGCTCACCAACAGGGGGCGTTGACTATGGCTACACCTTC.